A selection of T cell receptor beta chains follows, all from one sample in a study of T cells after yellow fever vaccination. TCRdb fed the 5' RACE reads into MiXCR, producing one record per CDR3 protein. The sample shows approximately 510,000 distinct CDR3 sequences, 20% to 25% of them seen only once. The material was PBMCs, obtained less than 25 days after the first yellow fever vaccination. These receptors came from a man aged 18 to 30 who received the YFV17D yellow fever vaccine. Both conserved end residues are part of each CDR3. A D gene is named only where the DNA matches it firmly. Clone size is not always given. Where it is, it says once, few, many or a class for expanded clones.

D gene	V gene	J gene	clone size	CDR3 DNA	CDR3 protein
.	TRBV4-1	TRBJ2-1	.	TGCGCCAGCAGCCTTTCCCGTATGAATGAGCAGTTCTTC	CASSLSRMNEQFF
.	TRBV5-1	TRBJ2-5	few	TGCGCCAGCAGCTTCGGGCAGCCACAAGAGACCCAGTACTTC	CASSFGQPQETQYF
.	TRBV27	TRBJ2-3	.	TGTGCCAGCGGCCCCACAGCTTACACAGATACGCAGTATTTT	CASGPTAYTDTQYF
TRBD2	TRBV5-1	TRBJ2-7	.	TGCGCCAGCAGCGGAGCGGGGGGGCCGGCCTACGAGCAGTACTTC	CASSGAGGPAYEQYF
.	TRBV7-3	TRBJ2-3	.	TGTGCCAGCAGCCCACTAGGAATAGGGGCAGATACGCAGTATTTT	CASSPLGIGADTQYF
.	TRBV6-5	TRBJ2-7	.	TGTGCCAGCAGTCACCAATACGAGCAGTACTTC	CASSHQYEQYF
.	TRBV10-3	TRBJ1-1	.	TGTGCCATCAGTGAGAAGGGGTATGCTTTCTTT	CAISEKGYAFF
.	TRBV11-2	TRBJ2-7	.	TGTGCCAGCAGGGGGGGACAGCCCCGTTCCTACGAGCAGTACTTC	CASRGGQPRSYEQYF
.	TRBV7-8	TRBJ2-3	few	TGTGCCAGCAGCAACGTAGCGAGCAGCACAGATACGCAGTATTTT	CASSNVASSTDTQYF
.	TRBV6-6	TRBJ2-3	.	TGTGCCAGCGGGGGGGCCGCAGATACGCAGTATTTT	CASGGAADTQYF
.	TRBV5-6	TRBJ1-1	few	TGTGCCAGCAGCTTGGACGGGGCTACTATGAACACTGAAGCTTTCTTT	CASSLDGATMNTEAFF